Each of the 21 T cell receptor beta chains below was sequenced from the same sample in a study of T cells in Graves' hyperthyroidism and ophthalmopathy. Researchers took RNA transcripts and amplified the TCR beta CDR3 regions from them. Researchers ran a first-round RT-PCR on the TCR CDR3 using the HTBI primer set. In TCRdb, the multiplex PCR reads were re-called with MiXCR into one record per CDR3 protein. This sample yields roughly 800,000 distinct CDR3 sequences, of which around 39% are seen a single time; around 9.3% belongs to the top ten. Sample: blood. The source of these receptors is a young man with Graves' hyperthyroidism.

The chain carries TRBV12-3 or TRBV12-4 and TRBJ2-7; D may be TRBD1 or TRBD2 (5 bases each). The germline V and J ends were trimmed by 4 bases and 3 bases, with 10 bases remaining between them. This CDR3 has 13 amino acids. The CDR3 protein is CASSSGPLYEQYF. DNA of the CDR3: TGTGCCAGCAGTTCGGGACCGCTCTACGAGCAGTACTTC.

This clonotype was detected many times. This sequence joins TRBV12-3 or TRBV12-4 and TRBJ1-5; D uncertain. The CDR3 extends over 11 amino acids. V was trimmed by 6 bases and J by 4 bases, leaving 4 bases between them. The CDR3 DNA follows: TGTGCCAGCAGCGCGAATCAGCCCCAGCATTTT. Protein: CASSANQPQHF.

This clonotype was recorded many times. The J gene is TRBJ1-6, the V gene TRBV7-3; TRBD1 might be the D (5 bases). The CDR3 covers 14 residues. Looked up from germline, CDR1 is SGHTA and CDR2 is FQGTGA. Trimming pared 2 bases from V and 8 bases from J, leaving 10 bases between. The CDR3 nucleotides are TGTGCCAGCAGCTTAGAGGGAGGGGATTCACCCCTCCACTTT. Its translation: CASSLEGGDSPLHF.

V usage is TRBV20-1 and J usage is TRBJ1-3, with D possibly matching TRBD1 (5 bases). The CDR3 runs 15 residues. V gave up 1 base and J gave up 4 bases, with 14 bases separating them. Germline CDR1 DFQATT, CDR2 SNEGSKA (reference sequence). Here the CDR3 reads CSARGGTEAGNTIYF. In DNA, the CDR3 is TGCAGTGCTAGAGGAGGGACCGAGGCAGGAAACACCATATATTTT.

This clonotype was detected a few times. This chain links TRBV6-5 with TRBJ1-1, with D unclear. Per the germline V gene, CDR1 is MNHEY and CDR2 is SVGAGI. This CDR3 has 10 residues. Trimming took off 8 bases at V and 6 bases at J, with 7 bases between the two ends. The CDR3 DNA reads TGTGCCAGCCCGGCCCCTGAAGCTTTCTTT. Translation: CASPAPEAFF.

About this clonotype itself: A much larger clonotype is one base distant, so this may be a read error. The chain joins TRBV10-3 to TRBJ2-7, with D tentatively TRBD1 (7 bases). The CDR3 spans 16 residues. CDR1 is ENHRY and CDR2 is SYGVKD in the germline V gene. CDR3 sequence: CALSGGGGPLYYEQYF. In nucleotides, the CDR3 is TGTGCCCTCAGTGGTGGAGGGGGCCCCCTCTACTACGAGCAGTACTTC.

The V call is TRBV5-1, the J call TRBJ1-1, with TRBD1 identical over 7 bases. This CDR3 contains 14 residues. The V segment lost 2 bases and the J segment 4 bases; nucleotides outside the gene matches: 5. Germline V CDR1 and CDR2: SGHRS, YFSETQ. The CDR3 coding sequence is TGCGCCAGCAGCTTTGGGCAGGGGGTCACTGAAGCTTTCTTT. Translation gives CASSFGQGVTEAFF.

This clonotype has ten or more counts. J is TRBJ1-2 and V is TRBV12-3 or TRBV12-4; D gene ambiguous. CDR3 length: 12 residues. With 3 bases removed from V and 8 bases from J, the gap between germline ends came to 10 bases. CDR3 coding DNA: TGTGCCAGCAGTTTGCCGACATGGGGCTACACCTTC. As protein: CASSLPTWGYTF.

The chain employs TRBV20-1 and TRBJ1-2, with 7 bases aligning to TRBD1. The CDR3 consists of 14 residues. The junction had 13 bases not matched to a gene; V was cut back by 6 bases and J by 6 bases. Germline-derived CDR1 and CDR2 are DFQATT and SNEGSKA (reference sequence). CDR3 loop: CSALDREEIDGYTF. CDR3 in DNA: TGCAGTGCACTCGACAGGGAGGAAATAGATGGCTACACCTTC.

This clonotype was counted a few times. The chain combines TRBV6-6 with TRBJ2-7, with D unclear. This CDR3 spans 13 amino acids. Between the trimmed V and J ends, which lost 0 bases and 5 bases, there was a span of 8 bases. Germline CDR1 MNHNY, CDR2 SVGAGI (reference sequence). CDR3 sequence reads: CASSYSIRDEQYF. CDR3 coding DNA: TGTGCCAGCAGTTACTCTATACGGGACGAGCAGTACTTC.

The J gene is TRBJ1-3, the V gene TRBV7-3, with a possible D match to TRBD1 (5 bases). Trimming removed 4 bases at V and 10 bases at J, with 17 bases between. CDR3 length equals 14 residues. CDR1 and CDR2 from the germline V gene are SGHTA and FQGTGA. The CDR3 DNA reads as TGTGCCAGCAGCTCCGGGACCAAGCGGGGAACCATATATTTT. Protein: CASSSGTKRGTIYF.

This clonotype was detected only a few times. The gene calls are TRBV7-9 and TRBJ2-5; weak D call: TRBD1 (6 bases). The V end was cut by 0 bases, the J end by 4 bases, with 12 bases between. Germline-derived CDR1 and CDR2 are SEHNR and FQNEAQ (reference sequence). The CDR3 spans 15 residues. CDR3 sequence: CASSLAGTSLETQYF. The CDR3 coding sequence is TGTGCCAGCAGCTTAGCTGGGACATCCTTAGAGACCCAGTACTTC.

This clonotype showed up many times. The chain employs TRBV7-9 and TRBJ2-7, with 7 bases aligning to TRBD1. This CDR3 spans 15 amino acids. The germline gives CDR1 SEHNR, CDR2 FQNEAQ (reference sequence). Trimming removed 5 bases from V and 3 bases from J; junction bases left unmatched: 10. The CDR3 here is CASSSGQAANYEQYF. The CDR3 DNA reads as TGTGCCAGCAGCAGCGGACAGGCTGCAAACTACGAGCAGTACTTC.

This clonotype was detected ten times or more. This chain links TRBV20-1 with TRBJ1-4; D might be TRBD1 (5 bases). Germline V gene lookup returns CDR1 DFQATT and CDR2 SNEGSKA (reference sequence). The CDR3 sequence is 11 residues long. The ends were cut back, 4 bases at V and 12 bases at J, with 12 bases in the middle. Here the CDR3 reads CSAKTAYELFF. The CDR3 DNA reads TGCAGTGCTAAGACAGCGTATGAACTGTTTTTT.

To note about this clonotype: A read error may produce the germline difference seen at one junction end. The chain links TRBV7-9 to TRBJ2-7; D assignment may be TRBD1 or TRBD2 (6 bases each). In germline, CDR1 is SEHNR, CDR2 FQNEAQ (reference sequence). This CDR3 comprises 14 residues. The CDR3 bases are TGTGTCAGCAGCTTAGGGGGGACCATCTACGAGCAGTACTTC. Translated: CVSSLGGTIYEQYF.

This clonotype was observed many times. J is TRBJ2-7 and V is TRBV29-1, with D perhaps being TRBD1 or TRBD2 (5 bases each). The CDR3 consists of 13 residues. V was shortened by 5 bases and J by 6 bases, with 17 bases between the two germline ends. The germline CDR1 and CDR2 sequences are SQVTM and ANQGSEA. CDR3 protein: CSVLAGTTGEQYF. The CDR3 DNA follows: TGCAGCGTTCTGGCTGGGACCACGGGCGAGCAGTACTTC.

The CDR3 DNA is TGCAGTGCCGGGACAGGGGGCGGCAATCAGCCCCAGCATTTT. This encodes CSAGTGGGNQPQHF. V gene TRBV20-1 combines with J gene TRBJ1-5, with 12 bases lining up with TRBD1. Germline lookup yields CDR1 DFQATT and CDR2 SNEGSKA (reference sequence). The CDR3 has 14 residues. J lost 2 bases, V lost 6 bases, and 2 bases had no gene match.

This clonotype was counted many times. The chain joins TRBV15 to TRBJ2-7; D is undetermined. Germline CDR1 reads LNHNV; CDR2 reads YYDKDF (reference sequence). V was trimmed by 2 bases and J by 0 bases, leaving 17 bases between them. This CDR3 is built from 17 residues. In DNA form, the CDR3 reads TGTGCCACCAGCAGATCCTTCGACATCGGCAGCTCCTACGAGCAGTACTTC. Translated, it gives CATSRSFDIGSSYEQYF.

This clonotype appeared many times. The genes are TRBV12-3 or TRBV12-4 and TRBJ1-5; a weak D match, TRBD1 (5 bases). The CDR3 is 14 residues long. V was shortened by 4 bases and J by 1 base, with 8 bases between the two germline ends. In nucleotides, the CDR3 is TGTGCCAGCAGTTCCGACAGAAGCAATCAGCCCCAGCATTTT. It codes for CASSSDRSNQPQHF.

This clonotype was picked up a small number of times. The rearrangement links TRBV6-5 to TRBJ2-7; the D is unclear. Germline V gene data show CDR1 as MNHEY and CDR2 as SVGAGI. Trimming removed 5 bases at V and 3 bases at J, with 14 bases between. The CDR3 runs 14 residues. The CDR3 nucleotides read TGTGCCAGCAGTCCCATTAACAGCCTCTACGAGCAGTACTTC. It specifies CASSPINSLYEQYF.

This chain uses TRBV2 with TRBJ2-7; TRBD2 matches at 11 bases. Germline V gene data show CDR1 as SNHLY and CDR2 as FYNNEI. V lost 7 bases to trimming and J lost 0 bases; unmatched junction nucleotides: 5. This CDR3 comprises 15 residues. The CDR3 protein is CASKPLAGVSYEQYF. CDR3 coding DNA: TGTGCCAGCAAGCCACTAGCGGGAGTCTCCTACGAGCAGTACTTC.